Presented here are 4 T cell receptor beta chains from one specimen sequenced in a study of T cell repertoires in cytomegalovirus infection. TCRdb reanalysed the reads using MiXCR and keeps one entry per CDR3 protein. The sample holds about 200,000 distinct CDR3 sequences; 8.5% to 10% are singletons and the top ten take about 4.6%. Sequencing was performed on PBMCs. These receptors all stem from a human donor in good health (CMV status not recorded). Some clones in this sample may be carry-over from other donors' samples.

The chain combines TRBV5-8 with TRBJ2-5; perhaps TRBD1 as D (6 bases). Germline V gene sequence: CDR1 SGHTS, CDR2 YDEGEE. CDR3 length equals 15 residues. Trimming removed 4 bases from V and 2 bases from J, with 15 bases in between. The CDR3 nucleotides are TGTGCCAGCAGCCCGACAGGAAGGGTACAAGAGACCCAGTACTTC. It yields the protein CASSPTGRVQETQYF.

This clonotype was counted ten times or more. The chain recombines TRBV7-9 with TRBJ2-2, with D unclear. The CDR3 runs to 16 residues. CDR1 and CDR2 (germline): SEHNR, FQNEAQ (reference sequence). Trimming cost V 2 bases and J 0 bases, with 10 bases left between them. CDR3 nucleotide sequence: TGTGCCAGCAGCTTACGTCGCCAGGCGAACACCGGGGAGCTGTTTTTT. Translation: CASSLRRQANTGELFF.

A remark on this clonotype: One end of the junction fails to match germline, which may point to a read error. V and J are TRBV7-2 and TRBJ2-2; D perhaps matches TRBD2 (5 bases). Germline CDR1 reads SGHTA; CDR2 reads FQGNSA. CDR3 length: 15 residues. In DNA, the CDR3 is TGTGACAGCAGCTTAGATCCAGCGAACACCGGGGAGCTGTTGTTT. Its protein is CDSSLDPANTGELLF.

This clonotype was seen at least ten times. The chain couples TRBV7-9 to TRBJ1-5; D unresolved. Germline V CDR1 and CDR2: SEHNR, FQNEAQ (reference sequence). V gave up 4 bases and J gave up 2 bases, with 12 bases separating them. There are 15 residues in the CDR3. The CDR3 DNA reads as TGTGCCAGCAGCTCCCAATGGGGTGGCAATCAGCCCCAGCATTTT. This codes for CASSSQWGGNQPQHF.